The subject of this entry is one T cell receptor beta chain. The antigen remains undetermined. An end of the junction differs from the germline gene, which may be a read error. TCRdb processed the reads anew with MiXCR; each CDR3 protein has one entry. This table holds about 150,000 distinct CDR3 sequences, around 32% found once. The sample is drawn from a study of T cell repertoires in cytomegalovirus infection. Study information: Through public TCR beta signatures, both CMV infection and matching HLA type were indicated.

Findings and limits, study-wide: Carriers of CMV and the relevant HLA type were discriminated by public TCR beta frequency.

The CDR3 is made up of 17 amino acids. CDR1 is MNHEY and CDR2 is SVGAGI in the germline V gene. This sequence joins TRBV6-5 and TRBJ2-2; 11 bases agree with TRBD2. This TCR was sampled from a human donor in good health (CMV status not recorded). Some clones in this sample may be carry-over from other donors' samples. The starting material was CD8+ T cells from cultured PBMCs, obtained from culture after CMV antigen stimulation. The DNA of the CDR3 is TGTGCCAGCAGTCACTCTCCGGGACTAGCGGCGACCGGGGAGCTGTTTTTT. Its protein product is CASSHSPGLAATGELFF.